This T cell receptor beta chain was sequenced during a study of T cells in Graves' hyperthyroidism and ophthalmopathy. Patients showing uncontrolled infection, other autoimmune disease, pregnancy or lactation were ineligible. The study based diagnoses on clinical symptoms, serum thyroxine and TRAb, thyroid ultrasound and orbital computed tomography. Amplified regions were TCR beta CDR3 sequences from RNA transcripts. TCR CDR3 underwent first-round RT-PCR with the HTBI primer set. TCRdb re-derived calls from the multiplex PCR reads in MiXCR, one entry per CDR3 protein. The table has hundreds of thousands of distinct CDR3 sequences, 40% to 55% seen once. Study results and caveats: Most expanded thyroid clonotypes above 0.001 recurred in blood.

This clonotype was seen at least ten times. What it binds is unknown. The CDR3 spans 11 residues. Per the germline V gene, CDR1 is SGHTA and CDR2 is FQGNSA. V lost 3 bases to trimming and J lost 5 bases, with 4 bases between them. V gene TRBV7-2 combines with J gene TRBJ1-1; D is unclear. This TCR derives from an adult man with Graves' disease, either hyperthyroidism or ophthalmopathy (not recorded which). Specimen: peripheral blood or thyroid tissue (not recorded which). CDR3 bases: TGTGCCAGCAGCTTTAGTACTGAAGCTTTCTTT. Translating it yields CASSFSTEAFF.